This passage covers 25 T cell receptor beta chains from one sample sequenced in a study of CD8+CD57+ T cells in acquired aplastic anemia. Patients included in sequencing had previously demonstrated CD8+CD57+ cell expansion by flow cytometry. Genomic DNA constituted the template upon which TCR beta VDJ and CDR3 profiling was performed. TCRdb recomputed calls from the reads with MiXCR, one row per CDR3 protein. The sample yields a few hundred thousand distinct CDR3 sequences, roughly 59% seen once. The specimen sequenced was sorted CD4+, CD8+, or CD8+CD57+ T cells (not recorded which) from PBMCs. The receptors come from a human donor with aplastic anemia.

In DNA form, the CDR3 reads TGTGCCAGCAGTGTGACTAGCGGGAGGGCCAGTGAGCAGTTCTTC. This sequence encodes CASSVTSGRASEQFF. This rearrangement joins TRBV9 to TRBJ2-1; TRBD2 agrees at 14 bases. After removal of 5 bases from V and 9 bases from J, the junction contained 7 bases not matched to a gene. The germline V gene has CDR1 SGDLS and CDR2 YYNGEE. The CDR3 contains 15 residues.

This clonotype was seen a few times. This rearrangement joins TRBV5-1 to TRBJ1-1; D possibly corresponds to TRBD1 (6 bases). The CDR3 sequence is 14 residues long. Germline assignment: CDR1 SGHRS and CDR2 YFSETQ. Between the trimmed V and J ends, which lost 1 base and 1 base, there was a span of 8 bases. The CDR3 sequence: CASSLQQGNTEAFF. CDR3 sequence (DNA): TGCGCCAGCAGCTTGCAACAGGGGAACACTGAAGCTTTCTTT.

The V gene is TRBV10-3, the J gene TRBJ2-7; 7 nucleotides match TRBD1. This CDR3 contains 15 residues. V shed 4 bases and J 4 bases; nucleotides not matched to a gene: 10. From germline, CDR1 is ENHRY and CDR2 SYGVKD. The CDR3 DNA reads as TGTGCCATCAGTGGTAGGCAGGGGGAGAATTACGAGCAGTACTTC. It specifies CAISGRQGENYEQYF.

The chain is built from TRBV7-9 and TRBJ2-5; D is perhaps TRBD2 (6 bases). The germline V and J ends were trimmed by 5 bases and 9 bases, with 25 bases remaining between them. This CDR3 contains 16 residues. CDR1 and CDR2 from the germline V gene are SEHNR and FQNEAQ (reference sequence). For the CDR3, the DNA is TGTGCCAGCAGCCCGAAACAGGACACCGGGGACTGGGCCCAGTACTTC. The encoded protein is CASSPKQDTGDWAQYF.

The chain combines TRBV15 with TRBJ2-3, with D unclear. Per germline, CDR1 LNHNV and CDR2 YYDKDF (reference sequence). V lost 3 bases and J lost 1, with 11 bases in between. The CDR3 is 15 residues long. CDR3 residues: CATSRGSSRTDTQYF. CDR3 in DNA: TGTGCCACCAGCAGGGGGTCCTCCCGCACAGATACGCAGTATTTT.

This chain joins TRBV5-1 and TRBJ2-1; D ambiguous. The CDR3 has 15 residues. Trimming took 1 base from V and 1 from J, leaving 9 bases between them. Germline-derived CDR1 and CDR2 are SGHRS and YFSETQ. Here the CDR3 reads CASSLSLQSYNEQFF. Here the CDR3 DNA reads TGCGCCAGCAGCTTGAGCTTGCAGTCCTACAATGAGCAGTTCTTC.

This clonotype appeared a few times. The rearrangement uses TRBV7-2 and TRBJ2-7; D is unclear. CDR3 size: 13 residues. CDR1 is SGHTA, CDR2 FQGNSA, per germline. V shed 1 base and J shed 6 bases, with 10 bases lying between them. The CDR3 nucleotides read TGTGCCAGCAGCTTAGAACGAGTCCGCGAGCAGTACTTC. Its translation: CASSLERVREQYF.

This chain uses TRBV7-9 with TRBJ2-5; a weak D match, TRBD1 (5 bases). This CDR3 spans 14 amino acids. The germline V gene encodes CDR1 SEHNR and CDR2 FQNEAQ (reference sequence). Trimming pared 5 bases from V and 1 base from J, leaving 11 bases between. The CDR3 spells CASSTRVSQETQYF. Here the CDR3 DNA reads TGTGCCAGCAGCACCAGGGTGTCCCAAGAGACCCAGTACTTC.

Many counts were recorded for this clonotype. The chain employs TRBV6-5 and TRBJ1-6, with a weak D call TRBD1 (6 bases). The V gene's germline CDR1 is MNHEY and CDR2 SVGAGI. V lost 4 bases to trimming and J lost 8 bases, with 18 bases between them. This CDR3 has 16 amino acids. Here the CDR3 DNA reads TGTGCCAGCAGTTTCACACGACAGGCTGGGGATTCACCCCTCCACTTT. Translating it yields CASSFTRQAGDSPLHF.

This clonotype was seen at least ten times. The genes are TRBV2 and TRBJ2-4; 8 bases align to TRBD1. In germline, CDR1 is SNHLY, CDR2 FYNNEI. This CDR3 spans 13 amino acids. With 10 bases clipped from V and 4 bases from J, the junction kept 6 bases outside the gene matches. CDR3: CATMGTGKNIQYF. CDR3 sequence (DNA): TGTGCCACCATGGGGACAGGAAAAAACATTCAGTACTTC.

The chain is built from TRBV7-3 and TRBJ2-2; D might be TRBD1 or TRBD2, each matching 5 bases. Trimming stripped 1 base from V and 5 bases from J, with 11 bases between. This CDR3 has 15 amino acids. CDR1 and CDR2 from the germline V gene are SGHTA and FQGTGA. The CDR3 DNA follows: TGTGCCAGCAGCTTAAGTGGGGGACCGACCGGGGAGCTGTTTTTT. Translating it yields CASSLSGGPTGELFF.

This clonotype is a singleton in its sample. The chain combines TRBV2 with TRBJ1-5; the D gene is possibly TRBD1 (6 bases). The CDR3 spans 15 residues. The germline V gene has CDR1 SNHLY and CDR2 FYNNEI. With 6 bases removed from V and 6 bases from J, the gap between germline ends came to 18 bases. The DNA for the CDR3 is TGTGCCAGCAGCGCATACAGGGAGGGCGGTCAGCCCCAGCATTTT. Protein sequence: CASSAYREGGQPQHF.

The chain carries TRBV6-1 and TRBJ1-1, with D tentatively TRBD1 (5 bases). CDR1 is MNHNS, CDR2 SASEGT, per germline. This CDR3 contains 13 residues. The ends were cut back, 7 bases at V and 2 bases at J, with 11 bases in the middle. This CDR3 is CASTSTANTEAFF. The DNA of the CDR3 is TGTGCCAGCACCTCGACAGCCAACACTGAAGCTTTCTTT.

This clonotype was detected a few times. The chain recombines TRBV19 with TRBJ2-3; 10 positions match TRBD2. The germline V gene encodes CDR1 LNHDA and CDR2 SQIVND (reference sequence). The CDR3 runs 16 residues. V was clipped by 3 bases and J by 5 bases; unmatched bases: 8. The CDR3 region is CASSMVAGGGRDTQYF. The CDR3 DNA follows: TGTGCCAGTAGTATGGTAGCGGGGGGCGGGAGAGATACGCAGTATTTT.

Notes on this clonotype: The junction shows a germline mismatch at one end, possibly a read error. This chain links TRBV19 with TRBJ2-2; 7 bases are shared with TRBD1. This CDR3 has 17 amino acids. Germline V gene lookup returns CDR1 LNHDA and CDR2 SQIVND (reference sequence). CDR3 sequence: CASSVGGGQIVTGELFF. The CDR3 bases are TGTGCCAGTAGTGTAGGGGGCGGACAGATCGTCACCGGGGAGCTGTTTTTC.

This clonotype has ten or more counts. This rearrangement joins TRBV24-1 to TRBJ2-5; 14 bases line up with TRBD2. The CDR3 extends over 16 amino acids. V was pared by 4 bases and J by 5 bases, with 5 bases of the junction left unmatched. Germline CDR1 reads KGHDR; CDR2 reads SFDVKD. CDR3 sequence (DNA): TGTGCCACCAGTGAGGCGACTAGCGGGGGGGCGGAGACCCAGTACTTC. It codes for CATSEATSGGAETQYF.

V is TRBV10-3 and J is TRBJ2-5, with 8 nucleotides matching TRBD2. The CDR3 extends over 13 amino acids. J gave up 4 bases and V 8 bases, and 6 bases lay outside the gene matches. In germline, CDR1 is ENHRY, CDR2 SYGVKD. CDR3 in amino acids: CAIGRGGRETQYF. CDR3 bases: TGTGCCATCGGACGGGGGGGCAGAGAGACCCAGTACTTC.

The rearrangement joins TRBV7-8 to TRBJ1-3, with D unresolved. The CDR3 has 18 residues. Germline loops: CDR1 SGHVS, CDR2 FQNEAQ. The V end lost 5 bases, the J end lost 2 bases, and 22 bases lay between the germline ends. The CDR3 protein is CASSTGPARITPGNTIYF. In nucleotides, the CDR3 is TGTGCCAGCAGCACCGGCCCTGCTCGGATAACACCTGGAAACACCATATATTTT.

The rearrangement uses TRBV12-3 or TRBV12-4 and TRBJ2-1; D perhaps matches TRBD1 (5 bases). The CDR3 has 12 amino acids. Trimming took 1 base from V and 8 from J, leaving 6 bases between them. The CDR3 nucleotides read TGTGCCAGCAGTTTAGTCAGGGATGAGCAGTTCTTC. Amino acids: CASSLVRDEQFF.

The CDR3 reads CASSGGQGDEQYF. CDR3 in DNA: TGTGCCTCATCAGGAGGACAGGGCGACGAGCAGTACTTC. This chain uses TRBV10-3 with TRBJ2-7; TRBD1 matches at 8 bases. V trimming: 11 bases; J trimming: 5 bases; junction bases outside the gene matches: 11. Germline CDR1 is ENHRY and CDR2 is SYGVKD. CDR3 size: 13 residues.

The V call is TRBV7-9, the J call TRBJ2-6; 8 bases agree with TRBD2. J lost 3 bases, V lost 11 bases, and 9 bases had no gene match. CDR1 is SEHNR, CDR2 FQNEAQ, per germline (reference sequence). The CDR3 extends over 15 amino acids. The CDR3 is CAQATGGLGANVLTF. The CDR3 bases are TGTGCCCAAGCCACGGGGGGGCTTGGGGCCAACGTCCTGACTTTC.

This clonotype was detected a few times. This chain connects TRBV29-1 to TRBJ2-3, with D perhaps assigned TRBD1 or TRBD2 (5 bases each). Germline V gives CDR1 SQVTM, CDR2 ANQGSEA. V was clipped by 4 bases and J by 8 bases, with 16 bases between them. The CDR3 has 13 amino acids. The CDR3 DNA is TGCAGCGTTGGGGACGGGTCCAAGTCTACGCAGTATTTT. It codes for CSVGDGSKSTQYF.

This clonotype has ten or more counts. The V gene is TRBV6-1, the J gene TRBJ1-2; D is undetermined. Germline V gives CDR1 MNHNS, CDR2 SASEGT. V shed 0 bases and J shed 6 bases, with 11 bases lying between them. CDR3 length: 14 residues. The CDR3 is CASSEAFGGHGYTF. CDR3 bases: TGTGCCAGCAGTGAAGCGTTTGGCGGCCATGGCTACACCTTC.

The chain combines TRBV24-1 with TRBJ2-2; D is perhaps TRBD1 (5 bases). CDR1 is KGHDR, CDR2 SFDVKD, per germline. This CDR3 has 22 residues. Trimming cost V 2 bases and J 1 base, with 28 bases left between them. The CDR3 spells CATSDSQGALDPIPGNTGELFF. The CDR3 nucleotides read TGTGCCACCAGTGATTCGCAAGGGGCGCTTGACCCCATCCCGGGGAACACCGGGGAGCTGTTTTTT.

The chain is built from TRBV2 and TRBJ1-4; 11 bases line up with TRBD1. In germline, CDR1 is SNHLY, CDR2 FYNNEI. Trimming removed 3 bases from V and 7 bases from J; junction bases left unmatched: 7. The CDR3 runs to 16 residues. For the CDR3, the DNA is TGTGCCAGCAGTGACCCGGGACAGGGGGGTAGTGAAAAACTGTTTTTT. This gives the protein CASSDPGQGGSEKLFF.